The sequence of this TCR beta chain was determined in a study of T cells in Graves' hyperthyroidism and ophthalmopathy. The germline gives CDR1 MDHEN, CDR2 SYDVKM. V shed 6 bases and J shed 2 bases, with 11 bases lying between them. The CDR3 consists of 13 residues. General study points: Ophthalmopathy was predicted by the model a median of around 5.9 months ahead of onset. Most expanded thyroid clonotypes above 0.001 recurred in blood.

To note about this clonotype: As yet, its antigen is unknown. This sequence may be a read error, since a much larger clone differs from it by one base.

Using RNA transcripts as the source, TCR beta CDR3 regions were amplified. The HTBI primer set was used in a first-round RT-PCR of the TCR CDR3. MiXCR, run by TCRdb on the multiplex PCR reads, gives a single entry per CDR3 protein. This table holds about 570,000 distinct CDR3 sequences, approximately 44% found once. Reasons for excluding patients were uncontrolled infection, other autoimmune disease, pregnancy or lactation. Sequencing used peripheral blood or thyroid tissue (not recorded which). The source of this sequence is an adult woman with Graves' disease, either hyperthyroidism or ophthalmopathy (not recorded which). This rearrangement joins TRBV28 to TRBJ2-7, with D uncertain. The CDR3 reads CASRDVQAYEQYF. The CDR3 nucleotides are TGTGCCAGCAGGGATGTACAAGCCTACGAGCAGTACTTC.